The next 7 T cell receptor beta chains were all read from a single sample in a study of TIL therapy for anti-PD-1-resistant metastatic lung cancer (dated by TCRdb to the early 2020s). The immunoSEQ v3 hsTCRB kit was used to amplify TCR beta CDR3 regions from genomic DNA through bias-controlled multiplex PCR. TCRdb stores this immuneACCESS table with in-frame sequences only. Part of the clones is absent; in the studies checked, under half of the shortfall reflects unresolved V genes, and no reason is known for the rest. The sample includes 13,000 or so clones, with about three fifths observed a single time. The leading ten clones occupy more than 8.5% of the sample. This specimen's time point label, per the study, means: pre-treatment sample, taken before nivolumab and TIL therapy. The baseline tumor samples, taken from the same resection that was used to grow TIL, were excised metastases, most often pleural nodules or supraclavicular lymph nodes.

The starting material was tumor tissue, obtained at baseline. The source of these receptors is a woman between 30 and 85 years old with non-small cell lung cancer.

This chain uses TRBV29-1 with TRBJ1-1; D is possibly TRBD1 (5 bases). Germline loops: CDR1 SQVTM, CDR2 ANQGSEA. Trimming removed 2 bases at V and 3 bases at J, with 16 bases between. The length of the CDR3 is 15 residues. In nucleotides, the CDR3 is TGCAGCGTTGAATGGGGGGGAGACGGGGACACTGAAGCTTTCTTT. Its translation: CSVEWGGDGDTEAFF.

CDR3 coding DNA: TGTGCCAGCTCACCGAACCAGGGGAGGGGCAACACTGAAGCTTTCTTT. Its protein is CASSPNQGRGNTEAFF. The chain joins TRBV18 to TRBJ1-1; D possibly corresponds to TRBD1 (6 bases). The CDR3 consists of 16 residues. Trimming left V 3 bases short and J 2 bases short, with 16 bases between. Germline lookup yields CDR1 KGHSH and CDR2 LQKENI.

This clone was seen a handful of times. V is TRBV4-1 and J is TRBJ1-1; no clear D gene. The CDR3 is 15 residues long. Germline CDR1 reads MGHRA; CDR2 reads YSYEKL. V lost 1 base and J lost 3, with 12 bases in between. DNA of the CDR3: TGCGCCAGCAGCCAAGCCGGGATTGGGGACACTGAAGCTTTCTTT. Translated: CASSQAGIGDTEAFF.

This clone was seen a handful of times. The chain couples TRBV2 to TRBJ1-5; tentatively, D is TRBD1 (6 bases). The CDR3 sequence is 14 residues long. Trimming shortened V by 2 bases and J by 5 bases, and 10 bases separated the two germline ends. Germline V gives CDR1 SNHLY, CDR2 FYNNEI. The CDR3 loop is CASSERSGDQPQHF. The CDR3 coding sequence is TGTGCCAGCAGTGAAAGGTCAGGGGATCAGCCCCAGCATTTT.

Comments on this clone: This likely comes from a read error, as the CDR3 has no conserved phenylalanine or tryptophan at its end. The J gene is TRBJ1-1, the V gene TRBV7-3; maybe TRBD1 (5 bases). Germline V gene sequence: CDR1 SGHTA, CDR2 FQGTGA. V was cut by 5 bases and J by 4 bases, with 23 bases left in between. The CDR3 covers 17 residues. This CDR3 reads CASSASRSTTGGTEAFL. In DNA, the CDR3 is TGTGCCAGCAGCGCATCCAGGAGTACTACTGGGGGCACTGAAGCTTTCCTT.

The chain carries TRBV5-4 and TRBJ2-1; 9 nucleotides line up with TRBD2. V was clipped by 4 bases and J by 8 bases; unmatched bases: 10. Per the germline V gene, CDR1 is SGHNT and CDR2 is YYREEE (reference sequence). The CDR3 runs to 15 residues. The CDR3 nucleotides read TGTGCCAGCAGCCCAGGGGGGACTAGCAACTATGAGCAGTTCTTC. This sequence encodes CASSPGGTSNYEQFF.

The chain is built from TRBV6-5 and TRBJ2-7; D is unresolved. Germline V lookup: CDR1 MNHEY, CDR2 SVGAGI. Trimming took off 7 bases at V and 2 bases at J, with 12 bases between the two ends. This CDR3 has 13 residues. The CDR3 loop reads CASNLARPYEQYF. CDR3 DNA: TGTGCCAGCAATCTTGCGCGGCCCTACGAGCAGTACTTC.